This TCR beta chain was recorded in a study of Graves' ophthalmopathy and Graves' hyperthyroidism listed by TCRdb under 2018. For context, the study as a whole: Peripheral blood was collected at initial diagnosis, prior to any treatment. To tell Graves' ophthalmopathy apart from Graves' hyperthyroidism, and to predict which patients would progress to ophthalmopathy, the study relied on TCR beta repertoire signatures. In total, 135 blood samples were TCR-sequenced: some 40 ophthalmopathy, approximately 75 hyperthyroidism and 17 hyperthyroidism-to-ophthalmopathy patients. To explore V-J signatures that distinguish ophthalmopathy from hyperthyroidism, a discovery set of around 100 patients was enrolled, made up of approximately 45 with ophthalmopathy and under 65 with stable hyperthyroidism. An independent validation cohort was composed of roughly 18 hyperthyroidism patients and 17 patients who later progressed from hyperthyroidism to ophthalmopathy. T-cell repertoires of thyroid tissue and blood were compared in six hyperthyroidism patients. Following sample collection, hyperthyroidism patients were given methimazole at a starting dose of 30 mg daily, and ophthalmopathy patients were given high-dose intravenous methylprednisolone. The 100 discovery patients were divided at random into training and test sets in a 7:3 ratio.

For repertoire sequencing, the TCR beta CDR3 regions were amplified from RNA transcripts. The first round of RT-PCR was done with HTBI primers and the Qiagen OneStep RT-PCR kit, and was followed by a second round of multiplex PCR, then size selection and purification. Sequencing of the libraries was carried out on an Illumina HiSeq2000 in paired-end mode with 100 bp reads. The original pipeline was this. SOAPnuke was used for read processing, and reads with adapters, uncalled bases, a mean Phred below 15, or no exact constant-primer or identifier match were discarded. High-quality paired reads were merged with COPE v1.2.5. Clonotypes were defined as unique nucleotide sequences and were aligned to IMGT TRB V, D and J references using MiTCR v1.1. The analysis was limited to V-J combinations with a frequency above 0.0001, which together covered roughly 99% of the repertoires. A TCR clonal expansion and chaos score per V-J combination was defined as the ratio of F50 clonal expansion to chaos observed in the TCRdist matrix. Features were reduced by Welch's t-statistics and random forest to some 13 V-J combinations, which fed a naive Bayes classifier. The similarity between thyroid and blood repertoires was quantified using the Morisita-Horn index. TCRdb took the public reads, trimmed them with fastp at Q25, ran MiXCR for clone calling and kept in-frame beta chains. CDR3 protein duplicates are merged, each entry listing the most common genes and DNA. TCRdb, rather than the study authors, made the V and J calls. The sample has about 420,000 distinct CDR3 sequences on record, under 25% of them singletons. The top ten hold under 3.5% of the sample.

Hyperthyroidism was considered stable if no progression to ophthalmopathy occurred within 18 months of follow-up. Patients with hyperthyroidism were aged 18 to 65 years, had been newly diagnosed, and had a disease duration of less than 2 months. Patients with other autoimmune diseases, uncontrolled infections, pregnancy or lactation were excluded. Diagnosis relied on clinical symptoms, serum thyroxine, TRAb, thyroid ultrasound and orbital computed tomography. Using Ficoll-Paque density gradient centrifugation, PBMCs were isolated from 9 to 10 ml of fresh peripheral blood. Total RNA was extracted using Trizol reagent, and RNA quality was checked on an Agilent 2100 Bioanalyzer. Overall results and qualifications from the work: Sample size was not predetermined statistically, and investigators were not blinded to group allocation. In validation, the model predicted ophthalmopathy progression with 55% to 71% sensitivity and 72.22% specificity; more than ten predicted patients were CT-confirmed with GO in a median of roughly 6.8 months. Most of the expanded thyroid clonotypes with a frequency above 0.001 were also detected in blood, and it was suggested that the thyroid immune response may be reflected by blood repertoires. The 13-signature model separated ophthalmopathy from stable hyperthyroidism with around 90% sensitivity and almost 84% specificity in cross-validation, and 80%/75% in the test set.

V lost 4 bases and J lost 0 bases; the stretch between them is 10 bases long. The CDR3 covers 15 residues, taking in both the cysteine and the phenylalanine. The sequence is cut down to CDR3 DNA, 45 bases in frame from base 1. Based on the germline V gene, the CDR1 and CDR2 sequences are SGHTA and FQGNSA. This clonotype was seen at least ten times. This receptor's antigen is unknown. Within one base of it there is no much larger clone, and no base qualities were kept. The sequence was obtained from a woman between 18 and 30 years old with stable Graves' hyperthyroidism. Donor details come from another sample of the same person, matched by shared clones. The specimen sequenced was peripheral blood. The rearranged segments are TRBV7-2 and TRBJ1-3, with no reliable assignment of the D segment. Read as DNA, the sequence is TGTGCCAGCAGCTACACTTCGAGCTCTGGAAACACCATATATTTT. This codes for CASSYTSSSGNTIYF. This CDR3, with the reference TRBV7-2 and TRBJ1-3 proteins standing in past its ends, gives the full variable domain GAGVSQSPSNKVTEKGKDVELRCDPISGHTALYWYRQSLGQGLEFLIYFQGNSAPDKSGLPSDRFSAERTGGSVSTLTIQRTQQEDSAVYLCASSYTSSSGNTIYFGEGSWLTVV.